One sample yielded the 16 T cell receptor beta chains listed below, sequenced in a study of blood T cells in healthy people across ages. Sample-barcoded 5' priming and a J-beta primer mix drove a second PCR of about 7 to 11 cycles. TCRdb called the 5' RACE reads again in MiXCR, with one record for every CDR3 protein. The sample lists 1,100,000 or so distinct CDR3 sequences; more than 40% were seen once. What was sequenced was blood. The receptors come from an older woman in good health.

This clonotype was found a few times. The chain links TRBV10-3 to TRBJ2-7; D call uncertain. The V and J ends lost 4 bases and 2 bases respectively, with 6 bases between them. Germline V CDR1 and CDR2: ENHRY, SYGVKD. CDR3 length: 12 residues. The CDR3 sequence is CAISAGPYEQYF. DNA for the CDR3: TGTGCCATCAGTGCCGGTCCCTACGAGCAGTACTTC.

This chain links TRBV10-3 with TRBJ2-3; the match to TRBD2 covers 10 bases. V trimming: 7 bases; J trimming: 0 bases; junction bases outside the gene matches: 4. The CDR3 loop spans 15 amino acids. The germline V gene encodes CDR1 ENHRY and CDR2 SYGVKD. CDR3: CAITKREGSTDTQYF. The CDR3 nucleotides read TGTGCCATCACCAAGCGGGAGGGGAGCACAGATACGCAGTATTTT.

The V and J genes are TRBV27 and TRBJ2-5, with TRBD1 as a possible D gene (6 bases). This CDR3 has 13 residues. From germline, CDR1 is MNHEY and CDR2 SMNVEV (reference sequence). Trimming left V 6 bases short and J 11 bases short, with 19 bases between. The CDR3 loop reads CASSPNRVGEQYF. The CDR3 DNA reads TGTGCCAGCAGCCCTAACAGGGTAGGAGAGCAGTACTTC.

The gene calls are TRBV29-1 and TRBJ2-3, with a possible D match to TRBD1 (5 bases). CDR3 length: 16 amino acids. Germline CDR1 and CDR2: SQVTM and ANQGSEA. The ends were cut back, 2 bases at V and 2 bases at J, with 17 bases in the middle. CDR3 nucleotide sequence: TGCAGCGTTGAATTATTTTCCCAAGGGGCCACAGATACGCAGTATTTT. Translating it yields CSVELFSQGATDTQYF.

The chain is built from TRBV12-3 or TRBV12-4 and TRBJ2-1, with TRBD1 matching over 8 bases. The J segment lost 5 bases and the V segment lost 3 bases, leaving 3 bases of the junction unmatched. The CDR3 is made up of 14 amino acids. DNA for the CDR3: TGTGCCAGCAGTTTGACAGGGGCGGACAATGAGCAGTTCTTC. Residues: CASSLTGADNEQFF.

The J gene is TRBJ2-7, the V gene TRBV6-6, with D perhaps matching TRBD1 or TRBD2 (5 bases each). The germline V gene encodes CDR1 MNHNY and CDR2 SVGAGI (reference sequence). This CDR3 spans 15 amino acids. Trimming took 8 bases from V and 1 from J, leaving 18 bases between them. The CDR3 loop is CASESTGTKSYEQYF. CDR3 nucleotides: TGTGCCAGCGAATCTACCGGGACGAAGTCCTACGAGCAGTACTTC.

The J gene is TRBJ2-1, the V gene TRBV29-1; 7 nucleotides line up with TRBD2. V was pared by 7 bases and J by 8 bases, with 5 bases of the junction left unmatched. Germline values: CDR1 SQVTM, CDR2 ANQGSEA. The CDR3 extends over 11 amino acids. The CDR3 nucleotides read TGCAGCGAGACTAGCTTAGATGAGCAGTTCTTC. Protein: CSETSLDEQFF.

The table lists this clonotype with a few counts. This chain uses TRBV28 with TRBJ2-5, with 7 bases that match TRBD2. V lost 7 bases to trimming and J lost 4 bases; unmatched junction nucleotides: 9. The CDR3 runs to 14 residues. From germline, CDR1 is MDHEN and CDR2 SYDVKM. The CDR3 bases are TGTGCCAGCACTCCCCTACTAGCGAGAGAGACCCAGTACTTC. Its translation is CASTPLLARETQYF.

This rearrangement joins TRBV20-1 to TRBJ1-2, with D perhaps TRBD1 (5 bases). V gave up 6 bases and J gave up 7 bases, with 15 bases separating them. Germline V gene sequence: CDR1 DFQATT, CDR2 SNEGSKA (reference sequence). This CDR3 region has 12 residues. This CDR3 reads CSAPLGVSGYTF. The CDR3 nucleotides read TGCAGTGCCCCCCTGGGGGTGTCTGGCTACACCTTC.

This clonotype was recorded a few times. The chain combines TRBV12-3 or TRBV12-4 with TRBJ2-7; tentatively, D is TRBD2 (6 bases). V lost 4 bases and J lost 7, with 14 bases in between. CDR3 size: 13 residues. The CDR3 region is CASSSRAGSEQYF. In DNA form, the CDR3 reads TGTGCCAGCAGTTCACGGGCGGGGAGTGAGCAGTACTTC.

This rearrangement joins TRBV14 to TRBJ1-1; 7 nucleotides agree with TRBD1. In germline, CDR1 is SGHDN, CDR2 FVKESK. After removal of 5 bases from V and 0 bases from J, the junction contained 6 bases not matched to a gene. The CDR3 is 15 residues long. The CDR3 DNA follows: TGTGCCAGCAGCAGAACCGGGACAGTGAACACTGAAGCTTTCTTT. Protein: CASSRTGTVNTEAFF.

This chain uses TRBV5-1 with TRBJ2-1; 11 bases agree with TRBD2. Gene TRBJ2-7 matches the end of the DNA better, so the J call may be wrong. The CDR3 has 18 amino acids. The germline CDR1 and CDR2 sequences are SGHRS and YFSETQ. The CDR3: CASRLTSTGLAVYNEQYF. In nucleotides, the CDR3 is TGCGCCAGCAGATTGACCTCCACGGGACTAGCGGTGTACAATGAGCAGTACTTC.

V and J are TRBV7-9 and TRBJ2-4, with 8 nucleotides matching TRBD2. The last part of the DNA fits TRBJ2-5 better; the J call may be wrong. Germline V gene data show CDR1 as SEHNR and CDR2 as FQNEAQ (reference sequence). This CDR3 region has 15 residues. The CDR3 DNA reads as TGTGCCCTCAGGCCCCGGGGGGGAAACCAAGAGACCCAGTACTTC. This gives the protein CALRPRGGNQETQYF.

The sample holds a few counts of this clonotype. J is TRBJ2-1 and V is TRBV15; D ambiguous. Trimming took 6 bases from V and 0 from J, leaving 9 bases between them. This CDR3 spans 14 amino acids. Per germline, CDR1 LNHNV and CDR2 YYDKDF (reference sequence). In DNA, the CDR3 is TGTGCCACCAGTCAGGACGACTCCTACAATGAGCAGTTCTTC. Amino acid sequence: CATSQDDSYNEQFF.

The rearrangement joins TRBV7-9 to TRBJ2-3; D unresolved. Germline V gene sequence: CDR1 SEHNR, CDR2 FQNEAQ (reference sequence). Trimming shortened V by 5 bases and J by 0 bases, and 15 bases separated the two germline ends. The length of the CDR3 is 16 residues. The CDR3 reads CASSPRAATSTDTQYF. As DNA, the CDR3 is TGTGCCAGCAGCCCCCGTGCGGCAACTAGCACAGATACGCAGTATTTT.

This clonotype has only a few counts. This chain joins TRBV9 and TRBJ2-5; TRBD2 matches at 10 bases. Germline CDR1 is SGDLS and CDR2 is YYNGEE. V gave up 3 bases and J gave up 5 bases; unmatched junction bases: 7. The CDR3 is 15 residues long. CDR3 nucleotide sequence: TGTGCCAGCAGCGCTAGCGGGAGACCCTGGGAGACCCAGTACTTC. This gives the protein CASSASGRPWETQYF.